Here is one T cell receptor beta chain with its context. Its antigen target is currently unknown. It has no much larger one-base neighbor in the sample; base qualities were not kept. Taken from cysteine to phenylalanine, the CDR3 has 15 residues. The DNA shown is the 45-base CDR3, in frame from base 1. The V end loses 4 bases and the J end loses 1 base, and a stretch of 16 bases separates them. The germline V gene yields SQVTM for CDR1 and ANQGSEA for CDR2. This record belongs to a study of CD8 T cells in Susac syndrome (dated by TCRdb to between 2017 and 2020). As for the study more broadly: Whether CD8+ T cell activation and differentiation in Susac syndrome was antigen driven was tested using repertoire sequencing. The study compared CD8+ T cell repertoire clonality among 12 healthy donors, some 14 Susac syndrome patients and around 16 multiple sclerosis patients. Beyond this particular receptor, the publication reports: The study acknowledged that relatively few individuals were included in the TCR sequencing and HLA analysis.

Peripheral blood CD8+ and CD4+ T cells from healthy donors, Susac syndrome patients and multiple sclerosis patients were profiled by high-throughput TCR beta sequencing. Multiple sclerosis controls were treatment-naive patients with stable or active relapsing-remitting disease fulfilling revised McDonald criteria. Bulk CD8+ and CD4+ T cells were purified magnetically by negative isolation, whereas CD8+ TEMRA cells were enriched by FACS. Blood was drawn into EDTA tubes, processed within 24 hours, and PBMCs were isolated by density gradient centrifugation. PBMCs destined for TCR sequencing were cryopreserved in liquid nitrogen and later thawed in a 37 °C water bath. A purity of at least 90% was achieved for sorted or isolated CD4+, CD8+ and CD8+ TEMRA cells. RNA was extracted with the RNeasy kit and roughly 0.45 to 1 ug was reverse transcribed using random hexamers. TCR beta CDR3 regions were amplified with the immunoSEQ multiplex PCR assay covering 54 Vbeta and 13 Jbeta segments. To correct PCR amplification bias, a synthetic template baseline was used for both primer optimization and computational correction. For the original study's pipeline: Only productive sequences were kept, with reads annotated to V, D and J genes according to IMGT and analyzed in immunoSEQ Analyzer. To calculate clonality, Shannon entropy was normalized by log2 of the number of productive unique sequences and then subtracted from one. For each patient and control, public and private clones were evaluated among the 100 most prevalent clones. Susac-specific clones were defined as absent from healthy and MS cohorts, 1052 published viral clones and other ImmuneACCESS disease sequences. The public reads were quality trimmed at Q25 with fastp and then assembled into clones with MiXCR by TCRdb, keeping productive beta chains. Rows matching on CDR3 protein sequence are summarized as one entry with the most common DNA and genes. The V and J calls, along with clone size, are taken from TCRdb and not from the paper's own processing. A total of fewer than 350,000 distinct CDR3 sequences appear in this sample, around nine tenths of them only once. The top ten hold roughly 0.2% of the sample.

Sequenced material: CD8+ T cells from PBMCs. The clonotype was recovered from a human donor with multiple sclerosis. This sequence uses TRBV29-1 and TRBJ1-1; the D segment could be TRBD1, given 5 matching bases. The CDR3 loop reads CSVVGGEWGNTEAFF. At the DNA level, the sequence is TGCAGCGTTGTAGGAGGGGAATGGGGGAACACTGAAGCTTTCTTT.